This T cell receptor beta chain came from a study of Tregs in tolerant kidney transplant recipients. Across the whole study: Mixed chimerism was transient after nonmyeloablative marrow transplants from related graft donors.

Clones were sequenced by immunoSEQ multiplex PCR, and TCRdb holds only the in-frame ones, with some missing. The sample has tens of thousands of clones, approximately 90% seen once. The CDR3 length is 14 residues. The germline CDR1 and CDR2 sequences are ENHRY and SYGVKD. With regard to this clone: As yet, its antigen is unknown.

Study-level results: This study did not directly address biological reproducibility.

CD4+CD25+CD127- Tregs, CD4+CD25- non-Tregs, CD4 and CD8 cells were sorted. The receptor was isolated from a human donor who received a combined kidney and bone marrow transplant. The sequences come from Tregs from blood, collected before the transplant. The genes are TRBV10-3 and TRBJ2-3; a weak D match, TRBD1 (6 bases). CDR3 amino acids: CANQGSASTDTQYF. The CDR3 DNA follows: TGTGCAAATCAGGGGAGTGCTAGCACAGATACGCAGTATTTT.